The 6 T cell receptor beta chains below all came from one sample that was sequenced in a study of cytomegalovirus exposure and HLA in healthy donors. The PCR employed 60 Vbeta primers together with 13 Jbeta primers. TCRdb keeps only in-frame clones here, not all; method: immunoSEQ multiplex PCR. The sample has 100,000 to 150,000 clones, under 12% seen once; the top ten hold approximately 4.4%. Sequencing input: PBMCs. The receptors here all came from a young woman in good health and CMV-seropositive.

This clone appeared a single time. The rearrangement links TRBV19 to TRBJ2-3; D perhaps matches TRBD1 (5 bases). The CDR3 is 15 residues long. V was shortened by 3 bases and J by 6 bases, with 16 bases between the two germline ends. The germline gives CDR1 LNHDA, CDR2 SQIVND (reference sequence). CDR3 in amino acids: CASSITDLKGDTQYF. CDR3 bases: TGTGCCAGTAGTATTACAGACCTTAAGGGGGATACGCAGTATTTT.

The chain links TRBV2 to TRBJ2-3; 10 nucleotides agree with TRBD2. This CDR3 spans 14 amino acids. With 6 bases clipped from V and 4 bases from J, the junction kept 4 bases outside the gene matches. CDR1 and CDR2 (germline): SNHLY, FYNNEI. DNA for the CDR3: TGTGCCAGCAGCGGACTAGCGGTGGCAGATACGCAGTATTTT. Translated, it gives CASSGLAVADTQYF. Supplemented by reference TRBV2 and TRBJ2-3, the full variable domain reads EPEVTQTPSHQVTQMGQEVILRCVPISNHLYFYWYRQILGQKVEFLVSFYNNEISEKSEIFDDQFSVERPDGSNFTLKIRSTKLEDSAMYFCASSGLAVADTQYFGPGTRLTVL.

This clone has more than one count but fewer than ten. The chain links TRBV2 to TRBJ2-6, with D maybe TRBD1 (5 bases). V lost 6 bases, J lost 0 bases, and 12 bases lay in between. The germline gives CDR1 SNHLY, CDR2 FYNNEI. The CDR3 covers 16 residues. In DNA form, the CDR3 reads TGTGCCAGCAGCCCCAGACAGACCTCTGGGGCCAACGTCCTGACTTTC. It codes for CASSPRQTSGANVLTF.

The CDR3 DNA sequence: TGTGCCAGCAGCTTTTCCGGGACTCCTGATTCACCCCTCCACTTT. It translates to CASSFSGTPDSPLHF. This rearrangement joins TRBV7-2 to TRBJ1-6, with D possibly TRBD1 on 5 matching bases. The CDR3 consists of 15 residues. With 3 bases removed from V and 8 bases from J, the gap between germline ends came to 14 bases. Germline assignment: CDR1 SGHTA and CDR2 FQGNSA.

The chain recombines TRBV5-4 with TRBJ2-7; D is ambiguous. CDR3 length: 12 residues. V was pared by 0 bases and J by 5 bases, with 6 bases between. Looked up from germline, CDR1 is SGHNT and CDR2 is YYREEE (reference sequence). The CDR3 nucleotides read TGTGCCAGCAGCTTGGCCCTCCACGAGCAGTACTTC. Translated: CASSLALHEQYF.

This clone was counted a few times. The rearrangement joins TRBV2 to TRBJ1-6, with 8 positions matching TRBD1. This CDR3 spans 14 amino acids. The germline CDR1 and CDR2 sequences are SNHLY and FYNNEI. V lost 6 bases and J lost 10; bases outside the gene matches: 8. CDR3 residues: CASSRTGSESPLHF. In DNA form, the CDR3 reads TGTGCCAGCAGCAGGACAGGGTCCGAATCACCCCTCCACTTT.